This T cell receptor (beta chain) was sequenced for a study of blood T cell repertoires in COVID-19. Study-level information: Sample material is recorded as cDNA or gDNA derived from T cells, B-cell-depleted T cells, or PBMCs.

The repertoire was sequenced with immunoSEQ multiplex PCR; TCRdb's copy has only in-frame clones and lacks some. The profile shows about 100,000 clones, 91% of them singletons. Germline V gives CDR1 MRHNA, CDR2 SNTAGT. Between the trimmed V and J ends, which lost 6 bases and 8 bases, there was a span of 16 bases. There are 13 residues in the CDR3. The chain carries TRBV6-4 and TRBJ1-2; D is uncertain. Sequencing was done on a sample of peripheral blood. This TCR was sampled from a man aged 45-60 years with active COVID-19. CDR3 bases: TGTGCCAGCAGCCCCGGTCCCCCTTGGGGCTACACCTTC. Its translation: CASSPGPPWGYTF.